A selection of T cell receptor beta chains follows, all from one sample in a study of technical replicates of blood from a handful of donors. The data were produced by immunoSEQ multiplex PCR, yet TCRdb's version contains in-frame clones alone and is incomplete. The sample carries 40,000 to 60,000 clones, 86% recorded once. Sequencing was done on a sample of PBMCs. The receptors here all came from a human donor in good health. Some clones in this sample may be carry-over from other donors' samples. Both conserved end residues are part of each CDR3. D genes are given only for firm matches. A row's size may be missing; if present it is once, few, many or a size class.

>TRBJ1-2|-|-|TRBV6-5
TGTGCCAGCAAAGGACAGAACTATGGCTACACCTTC
CASKGQNYGYTF
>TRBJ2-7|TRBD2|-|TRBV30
TGTGCCTGGAGTGTACTGGGGACTAGCGTATACCCCGTGGAGCAGTACTTC
CAWSVLGTSVYPVEQYF
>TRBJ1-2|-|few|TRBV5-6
TGTGCCAGCAGCTTGAGGGGTAACAGTCTCTATGGCTACACCTTC
CASSLRGNSLYGYTF
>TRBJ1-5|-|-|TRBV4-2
TGTGCCAGCAGCCAAGATCTAGGACGGGAAAATCAGCCCCAGCATTTT
CASSQDLGRENQPQHF
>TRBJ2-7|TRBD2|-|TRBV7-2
TGTGCCAGCAGCTTAGCGGGAGGGTCCTACGAGCAGTACTTC
CASSLAGGSYEQYF
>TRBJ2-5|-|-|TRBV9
TGTGCCAGCAGTCCAGGGGGGGAGACCCAGTACTTC
CASSPGGETQYF
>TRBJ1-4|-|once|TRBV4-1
TGCGCCAGCAGCCCCGACCGGTCAACAGATGAAAAACTGTTTTTT
CASSPDRSTDEKLFF
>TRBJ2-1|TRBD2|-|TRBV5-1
TGCGCCAGCAGGCAATCCGGGACAGCGGGACTAGCGGGAAATGAGCAGTTCTTC
CASRQSGTAGLAGNEQFF
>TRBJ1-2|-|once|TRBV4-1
TGCGCCAGCAGCCAAGACGCGAGTGGCTACACCTTC
CASSQDASGYTF
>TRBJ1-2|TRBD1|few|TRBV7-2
TGTGCCAGCAGCTTTGGGGGACAGGACGTATATGGCTACACCTTC
CASSFGGQDVYGYTF
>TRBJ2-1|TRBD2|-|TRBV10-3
TGTGCCATCACCGTCGGGGCCTTTAGCGGGAGGTTGTTCTTC
CAITVGAFSGRLFF
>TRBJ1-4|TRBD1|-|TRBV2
TGTGCCAGCAGTAGGCAGGGGGTGAAGGAAAAACTGTTTTTT
CASSRQGVKEKLFF
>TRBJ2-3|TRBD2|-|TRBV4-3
TGCGCCAGCAGCCAAGATGGGGGGGCAGATACGCAGTATTTT
CASSQDGGADTQYF
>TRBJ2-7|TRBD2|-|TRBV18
TGTGCCAGCTCACCAGGCGGACTAGCGGGGCCCTCGGGCGGCTCCTACGAGCAGTACTTC
CASSPGGLAGPSGGSYEQYF
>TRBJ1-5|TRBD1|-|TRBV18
TGTGCCAGCTCACCCAACGGACAGGGTAGCAATCAGCCCCAGCATTTT
CASSPNGQGSNQPQHF
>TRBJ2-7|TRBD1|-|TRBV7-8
TGTGCCAGCACCTTCCGGGACAGGGAGTATTACGAGCAGTACTTC
CASTFRDREYYEQYF
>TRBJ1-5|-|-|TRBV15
TGTGCCACCAGCGCAGAATATAGCAATCAGCCCCAGCATTTT
CATSAEYSNQPQHF
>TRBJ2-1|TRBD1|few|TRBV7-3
TGTGCCAGCAGCCCAGGGACAGGTGGATACAATGAGCAGTTCTTC
CASSPGTGGYNEQFF
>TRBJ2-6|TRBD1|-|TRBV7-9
TGTGCCAGCTGGACAGGGAGCTCTGGGGCCAACGTCCTGACTTTC
CASWTGSSGANVLTF
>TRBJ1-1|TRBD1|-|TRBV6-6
TGTGCCAGCAGGGACAGGGGGGACGGGACTGAAGCTTTCTTT
CASRDRGDGTEAFF
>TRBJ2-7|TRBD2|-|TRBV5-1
TGCGCCAGCAGCCTCATGGGCCCTGCGGGAGTAGGGTCCTACGAGCAGTACTTC
CASSLMGPAGVGSYEQYF
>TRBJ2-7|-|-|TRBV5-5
TGTGCCAGCAGACCAACTACAGGGACCTACGAGCAGTACTTC
CASRPTTGTYEQYF
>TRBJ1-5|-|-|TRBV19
TGTGCCAGTAGTCTTAGCTTTCAGCCCCAGCATTTT
CASSLSFQPQHF
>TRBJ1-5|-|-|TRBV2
TGTGCCAGCAGGCCCGACAGGCTCGGGCAGCCCCAGCATTTT
CASRPDRLGQPQHF